This TCR beta chain was found in a study of Tregs in tolerant kidney transplant recipients. For the study at large: Recipient cells were told from donor cells by antibody staining.

Clones were read by immunoSEQ multiplex PCR, and TCRdb kept only the in-frame ones, dropping some. The data show under 50,000 clones, with roughly 95% seen just once and around 0.38% held by the top ten. Overall study results and limits: Validation in larger populations is needed because few patients were studied.

Per the germline V gene, CDR1 is ENHRY and CDR2 is SYGVKD. Trimming at V came to 9 bases and at J to 2 bases, leaving 4 bases not matched to a gene. This CDR3 has 14 amino acids. As for this clone: Its antigen is unidentified.

This TCR derives from a human donor in good health. This rearrangement joins TRBV10-3 to TRBJ2-3, with TRBD2 matching over 11 bases. Source material: Tregs from blood cultured with allogeneic cells. Here the CDR3 DNA reads TGTGCCATACTAGCGGGGGAATACACAGATACGCAGTATTTT. This codes for CAILAGEYTDTQYF.